Reported below is one T cell receptor beta chain. As yet, its antigen is unknown. 60 Vbeta and 13 Jbeta primers were used in PCR. TCRdb's table, derived via immunoSEQ multiplex PCR, lists solely in-frame clones and lacks some. The sample spans more than 95,000 clones; the ten largest clones claim over 2%. The V and J ends lost 2 bases and 5 bases respectively, with 12 bases between them. From germline, CDR1 is SGHNT and CDR2 YENEEA. The CDR3 totals 15 residues. These data belong to a study of cytomegalovirus exposure and HLA in healthy donors. Notes on the study in general: The study listed some 160 cytomegalovirus-associated TCR beta chains. CMV serostatus alone was available as immune exposure information.

The chain is built from TRBV11-3 and TRBJ2-2, with D perhaps matching TRBD2 (7 bases). The sequence was collected from a man aged 40-55 years in good health and CMV-seronegative. Sequencing used PBMCs. The CDR3 here is CASSLRGGLTGELFF. Written as DNA, the CDR3 is TGTGCCAGCAGCTTAAGGGGGGGGCTGACCGGGGAGCTGTTTTTT.